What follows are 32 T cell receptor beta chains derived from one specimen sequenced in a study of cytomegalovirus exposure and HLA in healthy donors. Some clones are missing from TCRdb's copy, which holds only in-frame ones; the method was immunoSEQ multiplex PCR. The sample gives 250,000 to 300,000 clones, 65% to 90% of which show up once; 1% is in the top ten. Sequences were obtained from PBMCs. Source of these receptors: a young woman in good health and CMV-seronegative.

The CDR3 is CSVGTGISQPQHF. CDR3 bases: TGCAGCGTAGGGACAGGGATCAGTCAGCCCCAGCATTTT. This sequence joins TRBV29-1 and TRBJ1-5; 9 bases line up with TRBD1. There are 13 residues in the CDR3. Germline-derived CDR1 and CDR2 are SQVTM and ANQGSEA. Losses at the gene ends were 6 bases for V and 6 bases for J; bases not matched to a gene: 6.

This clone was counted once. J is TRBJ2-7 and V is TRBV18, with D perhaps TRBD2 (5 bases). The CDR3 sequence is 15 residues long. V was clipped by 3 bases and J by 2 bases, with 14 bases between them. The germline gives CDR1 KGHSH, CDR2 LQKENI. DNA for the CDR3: TGTGCCAGCTCACCCACCCAGCGGCTACCCTACGAGCAGTACTTC. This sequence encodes CASSPTQRLPYEQYF.

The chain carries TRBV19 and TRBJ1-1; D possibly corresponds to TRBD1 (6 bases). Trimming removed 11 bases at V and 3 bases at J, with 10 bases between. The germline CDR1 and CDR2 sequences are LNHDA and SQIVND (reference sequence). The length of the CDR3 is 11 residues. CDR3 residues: CAAQGYTEAFF. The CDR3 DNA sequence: TGTGCCGCACAGGGCTACACTGAAGCTTTCTTT.

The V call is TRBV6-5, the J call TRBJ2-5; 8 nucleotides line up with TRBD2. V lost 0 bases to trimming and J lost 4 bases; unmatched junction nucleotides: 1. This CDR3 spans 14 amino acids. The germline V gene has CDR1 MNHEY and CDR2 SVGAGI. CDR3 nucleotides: TGTGCCAGCAGTTACTCAAGCGGGGGAGAGACCCAGTACTTC. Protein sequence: CASSYSSGGETQYF.

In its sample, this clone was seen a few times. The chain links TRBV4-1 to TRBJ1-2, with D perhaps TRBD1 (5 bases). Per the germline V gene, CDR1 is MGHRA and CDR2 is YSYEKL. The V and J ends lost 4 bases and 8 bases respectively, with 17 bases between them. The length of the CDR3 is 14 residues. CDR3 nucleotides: TGCGCCAGCAGCCCGGGGCGGGGGGTCAGGGGCTACACCTTC. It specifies CASSPGRGVRGYTF.

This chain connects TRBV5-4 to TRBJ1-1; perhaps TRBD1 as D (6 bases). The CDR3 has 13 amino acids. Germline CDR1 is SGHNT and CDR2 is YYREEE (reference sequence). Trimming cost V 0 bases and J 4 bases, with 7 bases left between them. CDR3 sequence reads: CASSLEGGTEAFF. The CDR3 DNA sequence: TGTGCCAGCAGCTTGGAAGGGGGCACTGAAGCTTTCTTT.

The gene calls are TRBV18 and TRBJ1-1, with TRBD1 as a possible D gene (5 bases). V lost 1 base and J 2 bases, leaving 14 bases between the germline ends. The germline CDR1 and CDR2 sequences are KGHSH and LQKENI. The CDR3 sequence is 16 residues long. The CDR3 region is CASSPQGYQGNTEAFF. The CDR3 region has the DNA TGTGCCAGCTCACCACAAGGTTATCAGGGTAACACTGAAGCTTTCTTT.

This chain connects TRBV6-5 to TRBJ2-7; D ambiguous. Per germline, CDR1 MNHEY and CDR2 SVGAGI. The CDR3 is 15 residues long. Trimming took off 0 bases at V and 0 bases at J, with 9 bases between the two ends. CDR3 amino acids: CASSYSIVHSYEQYF. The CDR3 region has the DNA TGTGCCAGCAGTTACTCGATTGTACACTCCTACGAGCAGTACTTC.

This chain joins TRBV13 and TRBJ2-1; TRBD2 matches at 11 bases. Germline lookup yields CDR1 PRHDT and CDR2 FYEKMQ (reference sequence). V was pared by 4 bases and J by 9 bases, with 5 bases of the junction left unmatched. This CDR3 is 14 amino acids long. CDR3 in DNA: TGTGCCAGCAGCTGGACTAGCGGGCGATCTGAGCAGTTCTTC. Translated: CASSWTSGRSEQFF. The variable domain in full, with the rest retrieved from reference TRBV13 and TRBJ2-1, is AAGVIQSPRHLIKEKRETATLKCYPIPRHDTVYWYQQGPGQDPQFLISFYEKMQSDKGSIPDRFSAQQFSDYHSELNMSSLELGDSALYFCASSWTSGRSEQFFGPGTRLTVL.

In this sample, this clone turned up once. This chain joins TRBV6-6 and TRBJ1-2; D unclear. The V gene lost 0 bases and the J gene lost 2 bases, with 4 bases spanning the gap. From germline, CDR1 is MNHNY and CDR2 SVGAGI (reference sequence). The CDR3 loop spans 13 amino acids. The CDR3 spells CASSYSTNYGYTF. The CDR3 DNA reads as TGTGCCAGCAGTTACTCGACAAACTATGGCTACACCTTC.

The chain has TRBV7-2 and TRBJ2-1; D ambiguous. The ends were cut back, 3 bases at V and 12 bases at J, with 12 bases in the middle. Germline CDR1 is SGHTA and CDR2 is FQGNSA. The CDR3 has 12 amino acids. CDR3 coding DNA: TGTGCCAGCAGCTTCTTGTCGAGTGGGCAGTTCTTC. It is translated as CASSFLSSGQFF.

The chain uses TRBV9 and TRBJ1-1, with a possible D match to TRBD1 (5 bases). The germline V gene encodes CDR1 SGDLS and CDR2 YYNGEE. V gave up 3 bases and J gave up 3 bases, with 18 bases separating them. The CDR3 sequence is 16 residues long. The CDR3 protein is CASSGGGVRGDTEAFF. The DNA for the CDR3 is TGTGCCAGCAGCGGCGGCGGGGTCCGGGGGGACACTGAAGCTTTCTTT. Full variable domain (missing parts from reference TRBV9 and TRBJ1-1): DSGVTQTPKHLITATGQRVTLRCSPRSGDLSVYWYQQSLDQGLQFLIQYYNGEERAKGNILERFSAQQFPDLHSELNLSSLELGDSALYFCASSGGGVRGDTEAFFGQGTRLTVV.

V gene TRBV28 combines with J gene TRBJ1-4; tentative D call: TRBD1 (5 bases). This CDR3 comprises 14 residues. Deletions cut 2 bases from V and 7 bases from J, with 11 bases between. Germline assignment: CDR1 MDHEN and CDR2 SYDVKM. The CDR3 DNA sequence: TGTGCCAGCAGTTTAGGAGGGGATGGTGAAAAACTGTTTTTT. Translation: CASSLGGDGEKLFF.

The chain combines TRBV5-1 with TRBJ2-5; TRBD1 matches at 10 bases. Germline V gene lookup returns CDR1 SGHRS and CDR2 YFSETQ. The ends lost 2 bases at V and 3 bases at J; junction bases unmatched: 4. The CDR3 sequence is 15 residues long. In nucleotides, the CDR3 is TGCGCCAGCAGCTTAGGGGACAGGGGTGAAGAGACCCAGTACTTC. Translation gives CASSLGDRGEETQYF.

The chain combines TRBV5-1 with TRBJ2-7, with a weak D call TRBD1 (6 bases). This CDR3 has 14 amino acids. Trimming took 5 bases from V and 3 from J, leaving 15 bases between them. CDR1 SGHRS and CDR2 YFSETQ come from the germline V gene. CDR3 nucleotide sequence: TGCGCCAGCAGTTATGGTTTAGGGGGCTACGAGCAGTACTTC. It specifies CASSYGLGGYEQYF.

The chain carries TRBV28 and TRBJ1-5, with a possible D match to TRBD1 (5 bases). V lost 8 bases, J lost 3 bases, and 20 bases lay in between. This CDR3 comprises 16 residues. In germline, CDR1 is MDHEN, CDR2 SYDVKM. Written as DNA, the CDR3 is TGTGCCAGCCTATTGGGGCTGGGGCTCGACAATCAGCCCCAGCATTTT. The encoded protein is CASLLGLGLDNQPQHF.

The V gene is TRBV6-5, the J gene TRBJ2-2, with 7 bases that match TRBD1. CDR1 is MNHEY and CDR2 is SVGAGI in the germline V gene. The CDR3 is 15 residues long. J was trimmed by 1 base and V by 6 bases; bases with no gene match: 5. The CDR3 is CASRAGTENTGELFF. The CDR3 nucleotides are TGTGCCAGCAGGGCCGGGACAGAGAACACCGGGGAGCTGTTTTTT.

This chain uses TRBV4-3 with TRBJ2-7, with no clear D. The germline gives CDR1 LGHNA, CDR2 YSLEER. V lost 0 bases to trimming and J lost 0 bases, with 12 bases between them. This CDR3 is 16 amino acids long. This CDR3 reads CASSQDMGRGSYEQYF. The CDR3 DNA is TGCGCCAGCAGCCAAGATATGGGTAGAGGCTCCTACGAGCAGTACTTC.

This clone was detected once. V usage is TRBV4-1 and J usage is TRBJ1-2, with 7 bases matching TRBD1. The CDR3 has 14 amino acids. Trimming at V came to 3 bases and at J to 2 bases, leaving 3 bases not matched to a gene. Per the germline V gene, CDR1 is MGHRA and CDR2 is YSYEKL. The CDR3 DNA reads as TGCGCCAGCAGCCAGGAGGGACAGAACTATGGCTACACCTTC. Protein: CASSQEGQNYGYTF.

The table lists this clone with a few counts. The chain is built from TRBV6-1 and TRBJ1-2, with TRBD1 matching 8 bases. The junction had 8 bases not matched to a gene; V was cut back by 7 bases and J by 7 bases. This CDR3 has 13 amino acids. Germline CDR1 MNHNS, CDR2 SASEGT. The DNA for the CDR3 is TGTGCCAGCACCTCAACAGGGGGGATTGGCTACACCTTC. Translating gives CASTSTGGIGYTF.

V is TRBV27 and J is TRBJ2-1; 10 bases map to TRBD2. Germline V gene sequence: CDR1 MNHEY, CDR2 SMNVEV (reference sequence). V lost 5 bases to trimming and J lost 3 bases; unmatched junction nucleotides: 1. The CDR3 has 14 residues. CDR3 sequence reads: CASSSGGGYNEQFF. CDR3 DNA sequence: TGTGCCAGCAGTAGCGGGGGGGGCTACAATGAGCAGTTCTTC.

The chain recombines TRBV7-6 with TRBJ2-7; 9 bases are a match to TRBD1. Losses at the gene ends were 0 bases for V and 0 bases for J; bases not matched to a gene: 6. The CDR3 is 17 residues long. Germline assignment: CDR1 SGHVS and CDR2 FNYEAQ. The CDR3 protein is CASSLAGGQGTSYEQYF. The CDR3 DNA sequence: TGTGCCAGCAGCTTAGCGGGGGGACAGGGAACCTCCTACGAGCAGTACTTC.

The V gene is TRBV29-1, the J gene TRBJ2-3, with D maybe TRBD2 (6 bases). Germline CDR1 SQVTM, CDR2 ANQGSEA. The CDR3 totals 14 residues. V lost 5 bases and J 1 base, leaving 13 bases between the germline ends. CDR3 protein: CSVTPGTGTDTQYF. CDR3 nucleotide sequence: TGCAGCGTTACCCCCGGGACTGGCACAGATACGCAGTATTTT.

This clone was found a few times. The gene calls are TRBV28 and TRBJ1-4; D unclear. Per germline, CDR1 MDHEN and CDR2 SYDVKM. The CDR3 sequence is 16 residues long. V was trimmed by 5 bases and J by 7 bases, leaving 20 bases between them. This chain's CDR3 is CASSTVYGGLREKLFF. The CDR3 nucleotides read TGTGCCAGCAGTACGGTTTATGGAGGGCTTCGTGAAAAACTGTTTTTT.

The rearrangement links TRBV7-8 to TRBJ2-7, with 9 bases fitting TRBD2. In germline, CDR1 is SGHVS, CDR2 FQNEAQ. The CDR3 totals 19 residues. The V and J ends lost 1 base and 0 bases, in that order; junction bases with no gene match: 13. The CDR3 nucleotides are TGTGCCAGCAGCTTAGTTAGCGGGGGACCCAACTTGGGCTCCTACGAGCAGTACTTC. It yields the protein CASSLVSGGPNLGSYEQYF.

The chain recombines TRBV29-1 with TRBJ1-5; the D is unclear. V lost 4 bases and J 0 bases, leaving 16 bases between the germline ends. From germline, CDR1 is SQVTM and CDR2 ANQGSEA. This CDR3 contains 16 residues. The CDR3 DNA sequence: TGCAGCGTTGTGGCCCCTTCGGGATATAGCAATCAGCCCCAGCATTTT. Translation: CSVVAPSGYSNQPQHF. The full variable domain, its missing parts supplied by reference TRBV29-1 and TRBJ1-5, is SAVISQKPSRDICQRGTSLTIQCQVDSQVTMMFWYRQQPGQSLTLIATANQGSEATYESGFVIDKFPISRPNLTFSTLTVSNMSPEDSSIYLCSVVAPSGYSNQPQHFGDGTRLSIL.

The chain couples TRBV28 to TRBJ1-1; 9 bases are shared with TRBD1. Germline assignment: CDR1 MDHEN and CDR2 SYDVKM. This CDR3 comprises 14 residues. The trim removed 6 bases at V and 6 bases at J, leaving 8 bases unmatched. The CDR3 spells CASSSPDRGSEAFF. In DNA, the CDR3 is TGTGCCAGCAGCTCACCGGACAGGGGCTCTGAAGCTTTCTTT. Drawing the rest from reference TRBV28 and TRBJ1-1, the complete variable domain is DVKVTQSSRYLVKRTGEKVFLECVQDMDHENMFWYRQDPGLGLRLIYFSYDVKMKEKGDIPEGYSVSREKKERFSLILESASTNQTSMYLCASSSPDRGSEAFFGQGTRLTVV.

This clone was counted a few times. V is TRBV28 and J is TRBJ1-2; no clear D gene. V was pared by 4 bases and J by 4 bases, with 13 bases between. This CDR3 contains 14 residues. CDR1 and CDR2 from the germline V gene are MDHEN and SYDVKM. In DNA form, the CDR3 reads TGTGCCAGCAGTTCCCACGGCGGGGTCTATGGCTACACCTTC. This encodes CASSSHGGVYGYTF.

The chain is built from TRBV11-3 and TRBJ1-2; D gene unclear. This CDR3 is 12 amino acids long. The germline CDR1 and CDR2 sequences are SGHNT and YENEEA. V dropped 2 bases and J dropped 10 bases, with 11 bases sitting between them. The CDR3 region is CASSLTEGSYTF. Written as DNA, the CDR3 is TGTGCCAGCAGCTTAACTGAGGGTTCCTACACCTTC.

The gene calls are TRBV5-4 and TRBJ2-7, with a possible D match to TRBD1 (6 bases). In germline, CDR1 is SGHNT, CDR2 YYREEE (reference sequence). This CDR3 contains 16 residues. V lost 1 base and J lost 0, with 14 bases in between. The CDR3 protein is CASSLRDTSFSYEQYF. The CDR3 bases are TGTGCCAGCAGCTTGAGGGACACCTCATTCTCCTACGAGCAGTACTTC.

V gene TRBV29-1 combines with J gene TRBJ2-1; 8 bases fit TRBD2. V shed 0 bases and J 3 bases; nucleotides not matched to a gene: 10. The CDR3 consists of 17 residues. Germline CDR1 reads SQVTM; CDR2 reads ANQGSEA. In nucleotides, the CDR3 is TGCAGCGTTGAAGATCTTACTACGGGGGGGGACTACAATGAGCAGTTCTTC. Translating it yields CSVEDLTTGGDYNEQFF.

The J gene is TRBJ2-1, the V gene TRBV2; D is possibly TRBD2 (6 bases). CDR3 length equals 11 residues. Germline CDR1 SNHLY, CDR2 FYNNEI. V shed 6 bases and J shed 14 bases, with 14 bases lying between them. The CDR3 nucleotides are TGTGCCAGCAGGGACGGGGGAAGTGAGTTCTTC. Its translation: CASRDGGSEFF. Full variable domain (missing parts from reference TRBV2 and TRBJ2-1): EPEVTQTPSHQVTQMGQEVILRCVPISNHLYFYWYRQILGQKVEFLVSFYNNEISEKSEIFDDQFSVERPDGSNFTLKIRSTKLEDSAMYFCASRDGGSEFFGPGTRLTVL.